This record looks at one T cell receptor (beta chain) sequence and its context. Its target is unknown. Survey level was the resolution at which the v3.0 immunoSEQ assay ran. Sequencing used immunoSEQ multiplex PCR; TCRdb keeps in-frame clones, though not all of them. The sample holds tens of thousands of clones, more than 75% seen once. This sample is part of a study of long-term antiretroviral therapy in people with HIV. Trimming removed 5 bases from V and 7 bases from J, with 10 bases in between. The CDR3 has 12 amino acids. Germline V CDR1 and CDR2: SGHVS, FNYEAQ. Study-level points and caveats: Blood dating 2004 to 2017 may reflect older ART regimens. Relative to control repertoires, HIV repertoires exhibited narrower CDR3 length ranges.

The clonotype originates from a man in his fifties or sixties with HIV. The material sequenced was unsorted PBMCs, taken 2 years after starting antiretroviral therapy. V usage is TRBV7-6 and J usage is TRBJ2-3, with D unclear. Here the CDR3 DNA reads TGTGCCAGCAGCCCCCGAAGGAATACGCAGTATTTT. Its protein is CASSPRRNTQYF.